Given below is one TCR beta chain in context. The source of the sample is a study of blood T cell repertoires in COVID-19. Study background: Acute and convalescent COVID-19 specimens originated in the United States, Italy and Spain. Sample material is recorded as cDNA or gDNA derived from T cells, B-cell-depleted T cells, or PBMCs.

In the authors' methods: Cell counts per sample came from amplifying reference gene primers. TCRdb keeps only in-frame clones here, not all; method: immunoSEQ multiplex PCR. The DNA gave D and trimming, while V, J and clone size come from that table. Of 90,000 to 120,000 clones listed, about 91% are singletons. The CDR3 is 11 amino acids. Germline V lookup: CDR1 DFQATT, CDR2 SNEGSKA (reference sequence). V lost 8 bases and J lost 7, with 12 bases in between. The chain combines TRBV20-1 with TRBJ2-1; TRBD2 might be the D (5 bases). The material sequenced was peripheral blood. This clonotype originated in a man aged 50-60 years with active or convalescent COVID-19. The CDR3: CSTGLINEQFF. The CDR3 nucleotides read TGCAGTACCGGACTGATAAATGAGCAGTTCTTC.